This entry lists 11 T cell receptor beta chains sequenced from one sample in a study of Tregs in tolerant kidney transplant recipients. Recipients received nonmyeloablative bone marrow transplants from related graft donors, with transient mixed chimerism. The table came from immunoSEQ multiplex PCR; TCRdb's copy has only in-frame clones and leaves some out. The top ten clones hold 3.8% of a sample with about 64,000 clones, more than 70% of them seen once. Sequenced material: CD4+ T cells from blood (PBMCs), taken 6 months after the transplant. These receptors were collected from a human patient who received a combined kidney and bone marrow transplant. Part of the T cells may come from the graft donor.

This clone was recorded once. The chain is built from TRBV5-8 and TRBJ1-5, with a tentative D call TRBD1 (6 bases). V lost 4 bases, J lost 5 bases, and 13 bases lay in between. The CDR3 runs 14 residues. Germline CDR1 reads SGHTS; CDR2 reads YDEGEE. CDR3 DNA sequence: TGTGCCAGCAGCCGAATCAGGGGCCATCAGCCCCAGCATTTT. Translating it yields CASSRIRGHQPQHF.

The V call is TRBV18, the J call TRBJ1-1; 7 nucleotides align to TRBD1. The V gene end was trimmed by 3 bases and the J gene end by 7 bases; junction bases not matched to a gene: 5. Germline V CDR1 and CDR2: KGHSH, LQKENI. This CDR3 region has 13 residues. For the CDR3, the DNA is TGTGCCAGCTCACCGGGACAGATTAGTGAAGCTTTCTTT. Amino acid sequence: CASSPGQISEAFF.

The chain has TRBV10-3 and TRBJ1-2, with 8 nucleotides matching TRBD1. CDR3 length: 13 residues. The V gene end was trimmed by 6 bases and the J gene end by 8 bases; junction bases not matched to a gene: 8. Germline V CDR1 and CDR2: ENHRY, SYGVKD. CDR3 bases: TGTGCCATCAGCCCGGGACAGGCGGGAGGCTACACCTTC. Protein: CAISPGQAGGYTF.

The gene calls are TRBV7-3 and TRBJ2-3, with no clear D. V was pared by 5 bases and J by 0 bases, with 12 bases between. The germline V gene encodes CDR1 SGHTA and CDR2 FQGTGA. The CDR3 runs 15 residues. The DNA of the CDR3 is TGTGCCAGCAGCAGTAGCATAACTAGCACAGATACGCAGTATTTT. Its protein is CASSSSITSTDTQYF.

The V gene is TRBV7-9, the J gene TRBJ2-7, with TRBD1 identical over 9 bases. CDR1 SEHNR and CDR2 FQNEAQ come from the germline V gene (reference sequence). The ends lost 4 bases at V and 6 bases at J; junction bases unmatched: 10. This CDR3 comprises 15 residues. This CDR3 is CASSSGAGTGFEQYF. The CDR3 nucleotides read TGTGCCAGCAGCTCCGGGGCCGGGACAGGGTTCGAGCAGTACTTC. Full variable domain (remainder filled in from reference TRBV7-9 and TRBJ2-7): DTGVSQNPRHKITKRGQNVTFRCDPISEHNRLYWYRQTLGQGPEFLTYFQNEAQLEKSRLLSDRFSAERPKGSFSTLEIQRTEQGDSAMYLCASSSGAGTGFEQYFGPGTRLTVT.

This chain joins TRBV6-1 and TRBJ2-2, with TRBD1 matching 8 bases. CDR1 and CDR2 from the germline V gene are MNHNS and SASEGT. CDR3 length: 19 amino acids. Losses at the gene ends were 4 bases for V and 1 base for J; bases not matched to a gene: 14. The DNA of the CDR3 is TGTGCCAGCAGTGTCCCCGGGACAGGACGCTTCATGAACACCGGGGAGCTGTTTTTT. This translates into CASSVPGTGRFMNTGELFF.

A remark on this clone: The junction departs from germline at one end; a sequencing error may be responsible. At the DNA level, this CDR3 is encoded by other sequences in the same sample as well. V and J are TRBV2 and TRBJ1-6, with D possibly being TRBD1 (5 bases). The CDR3 contains 15 residues. The germline CDR1 and CDR2 sequences are SNHLY and FYNNEI. The CDR3 sequence: CASRNQDTYNSPLHF. CDR3 nucleotide sequence: TGTGCCAGCAGGAACCAGGACACTTATAATTCCCCCCTCCACTTT.

This chain connects TRBV2 to TRBJ2-7, with D possibly matching TRBD1 (6 bases). This CDR3 is 15 amino acids long. Germline CDR1 reads SNHLY; CDR2 reads FYNNEI. The ends were cut back, 3 bases at V and 0 bases at J, with 12 bases in the middle. This CDR3 is CASSEMRGSSYEQYF. In nucleotides, the CDR3 is TGTGCCAGCAGTGAGATGAGGGGGAGCTCCTACGAGCAGTACTTC.

The gene calls are TRBV27 and TRBJ2-7, with a weak D call TRBD1 (6 bases). This CDR3 contains 14 residues. V was trimmed by 5 bases and J by 3 bases, leaving 14 bases between them. Germline CDR1 and CDR2: MNHEY and SMNVEV (reference sequence). In DNA, the CDR3 is TGTGCCAGCAGTCCCCGGGACACCAACTACGAGCAGTACTTC. Its protein is CASSPRDTNYEQYF.

The genes are TRBV5-8 and TRBJ1-1, with D possibly matching TRBD1 (5 bases). The germline CDR1 and CDR2 sequences are SGHTS and YDEGEE. This CDR3 spans 13 amino acids. Trimming left V 4 bases short and J 4 bases short, with 11 bases between. CDR3 DNA: TGTGCCAGCAGCGCGATAGGGGCCACTGAAGCTTTCTTT. Its translation: CASSAIGATEAFF.

The chain carries TRBV11-3 and TRBJ2-7, with TRBD1 matching over 11 bases. Per germline, CDR1 SGHNT and CDR2 YENEEA. V trimming: 1 base; J trimming: 3 bases; junction bases outside the gene matches: 5. This CDR3 is 16 amino acids long. In nucleotides, the CDR3 is TGTGCCAGCAGCTTAGGGTCCGGGACAGGGGGCTACGAGCAGTACTTC. This sequence encodes CASSLGSGTGGYEQYF.